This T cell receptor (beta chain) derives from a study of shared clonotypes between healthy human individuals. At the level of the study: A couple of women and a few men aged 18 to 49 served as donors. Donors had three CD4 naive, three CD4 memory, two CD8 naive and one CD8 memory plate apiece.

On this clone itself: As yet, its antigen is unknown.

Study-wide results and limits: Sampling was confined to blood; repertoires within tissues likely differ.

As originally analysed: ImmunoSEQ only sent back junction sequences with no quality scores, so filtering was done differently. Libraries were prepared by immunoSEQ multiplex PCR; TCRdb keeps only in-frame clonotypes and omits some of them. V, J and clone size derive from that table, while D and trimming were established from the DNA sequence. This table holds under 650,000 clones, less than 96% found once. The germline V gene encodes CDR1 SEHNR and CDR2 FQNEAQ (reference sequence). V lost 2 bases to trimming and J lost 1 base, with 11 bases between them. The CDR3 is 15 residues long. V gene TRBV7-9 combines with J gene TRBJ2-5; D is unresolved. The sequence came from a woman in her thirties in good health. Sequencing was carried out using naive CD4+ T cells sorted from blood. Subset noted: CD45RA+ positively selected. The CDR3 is CASSLSSGPQETQYF. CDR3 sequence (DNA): TGTGCCAGCAGCTTATCGTCTGGCCCCCAAGAGACCCAGTACTTC.